One sample yielded the 17 T cell receptor beta chains listed below, sequenced in a study of response to subunit inactivated influenza vaccine. TCRdb called the RT-PCR reads again in MiXCR, with one record for every CDR3 protein. This sample yields around 760,000 distinct CDR3 sequences, of which roughly 14% are seen a single time; 5.5% to 8% belongs to the top ten. This specimen was PBMCs from blood, taken 14 to 15 days before vaccination. Receptors were obtained from a man aged 45-60 years who received an inactivated influenza vaccine.

This clonotype was detected a few times. The rearrangement links TRBV10-3 to TRBJ2-7; TRBD2 is a possible D gene (5 bases). CDR1 is ENHRY, CDR2 SYGVKD, per germline. Trimming took off 5 bases at V and 3 bases at J, with 26 bases between the two ends. The CDR3 is 18 residues long. CDR3 in DNA: TGTGCCATCAGTCGGGATCTCCTTCGAATGGGCAGATTCTACGAGCAGTACTTC. This sequence encodes CAISRDLLRMGRFYEQYF.

Many counts were recorded for this clonotype. V is TRBV29-1 and J is TRBJ2-1; the D gene is possibly TRBD1 (5 bases). Trimming shortened V by 3 bases and J by 0 bases, and 12 bases separated the two germline ends. Germline CDR1 SQVTM, CDR2 ANQGSEA. The CDR3 spans 15 residues. The CDR3 nucleotides read TGCAGCGTTGAGCTGGAAAGGGGCTCCTACAATGAGCAGTTCTTC. Translating gives CSVELERGSYNEQFF.

The V gene is TRBV28, the J gene TRBJ2-1; 8 nucleotides agree with TRBD1. The CDR3 has 15 residues. Germline V gives CDR1 MDHEN, CDR2 SYDVKM. With 6 bases clipped from V and 2 bases from J, the junction kept 6 bases outside the gene matches. CDR3 amino acids: CASRATGGPYNEQFF. The CDR3 DNA reads TGTGCCAGCAGGGCTACAGGGGGACCCTACAATGAGCAGTTCTTC.

This clonotype showed up just a few times. The J gene is TRBJ2-3, the V gene TRBV6-2 or TRBV6-3; 10 nucleotides match TRBD1. The CDR3 runs 16 residues. CDR1 is MNHEY, CDR2 SVGEGT, per germline. J was trimmed by 3 bases and V by 4 bases; bases with no gene match: 7. The CDR3 bases are TGTGCCAGCAGTTCTCGGGGACAGGGGCGAACAGATACGCAGTATTTT. This gives the protein CASSSRGQGRTDTQYF.

This clonotype was detected only a few times. This chain uses TRBV3-1 with TRBJ2-7, with no clear D. The ends were cut back, 4 bases at V and 0 bases at J, with 10 bases in the middle. The CDR3 has 14 residues. Germline values: CDR1 LGHDT, CDR2 YNNKEL (reference sequence). DNA of the CDR3: TGTGCCAGCAGCCCCAGACGGCTCTCCTACGAGCAGTACTTC. Residues: CASSPRRLSYEQYF.

Many counts were recorded for this clonotype. The rearrangement links TRBV9 to TRBJ2-1; 8 nucleotides align to TRBD2. V lost 4 bases to trimming and J lost 4 bases; unmatched junction nucleotides: 7. Germline CDR1 SGDLS, CDR2 YYNGEE. The CDR3 has 15 residues. The CDR3 DNA is TGTGCCAGCAGCTTGGAAACTAGCGGATACAATGAGCAGTTCTTC. It is translated as CASSLETSGYNEQFF.

The gene calls are TRBV20-1 and TRBJ2-7, with 10 bases identical to TRBD2. Looked up from germline, CDR1 is DFQATT and CDR2 is SNEGSKA (reference sequence). The CDR3 totals 15 residues. V lost 5 bases, J lost 5 bases, and 12 bases stayed unmatched. The CDR3 nucleotides read TGCAGTGCTTCCGATAGCGGGAGGCCGGTTGACGAGCAGTACTTC. It codes for CSASDSGRPVDEQYF.

This clonotype occurred many times. J is TRBJ2-1 and V is TRBV2; TRBD2 matches at 10 bases. With V trimmed by 6 bases and J by 4 bases, 6 bases remained unmatched. CDR1 SNHLY and CDR2 FYNNEI come from the germline V gene. This CDR3 spans 15 amino acids. The CDR3: CASRGGLAEYNEQFF. The CDR3 DNA reads as TGTGCCAGCAGAGGAGGACTAGCGGAGTACAATGAGCAGTTCTTC.

V gene TRBV28 combines with J gene TRBJ2-1; TRBD2 matches 12 bases. CDR3 size: 17 residues. CDR1 is MDHEN and CDR2 is SYDVKM in the germline V gene. V lost 5 bases, J lost 7 bases, and 12 bases stayed unmatched. CDR3 nucleotides: TGTGCCAGCAGTCACACCTTTCTAGCGGGAGGGCCGAATGAGCAGTTCTTC. The encoded protein is CASSHTFLAGGPNEQFF.

The chain carries TRBV28 and TRBJ1-1; D may be TRBD1 (5 bases). Trimming shortened V by 3 bases and J by 0 bases, and 17 bases separated the two germline ends. The CDR3 contains 17 residues. CDR1 MDHEN and CDR2 SYDVKM come from the germline V gene. The CDR3, as DNA: TGTGCCAGCAGTTTTGGATCCCGGGACGGACTGAACACTGAAGCTTTCTTT. Translated: CASSFGSRDGLNTEAFF.

In this sample, this clonotype turned up a few times. The rearrangement joins TRBV27 to TRBJ2-7, with 13 bases aligning to TRBD2. The CDR3 length is 16 residues. The junction had 3 bases not matched to a gene; V was cut back by 1 base and J by 3 bases. Germline CDR1 and CDR2: MNHEY and SMNVEV (reference sequence). In nucleotides, the CDR3 is TGTGCCAGCAGTTTATTACTAGCGGGAGGGTTCTACGAGCAGTACTTC. Protein product: CASSLLLAGGFYEQYF.

The J gene is TRBJ2-1, the V gene TRBV9; TRBD2 might be the D (5 bases). Germline V gives CDR1 SGDLS, CDR2 YYNGEE. V lost 4 bases, J lost 1 base, and 15 bases lay in between. This CDR3 comprises 16 residues. CDR3 in amino acids: CASSPEGRSSYNEQFF. As DNA, the CDR3 is TGTGCCAGCAGCCCCGAGGGAAGATCGTCCTACAATGAGCAGTTCTTC.

This clonotype has at least ten counts. The gene calls are TRBV7-6 and TRBJ2-7; 7 nucleotides match TRBD2. V lost 1 base to trimming and J lost 2 bases; unmatched junction nucleotides: 2. Germline V gene data show CDR1 as SGHVS and CDR2 as FNYEAQ. CDR3 length equals 14 residues. The CDR3: CASSLGGRAYEQYF. The CDR3 DNA follows: TGTGCCAGCAGCTTAGGTGGGAGGGCCTACGAGCAGTACTTC.

The genes are TRBV24-1 and TRBJ2-1; 11 positions match TRBD2. V was pared by 9 bases and J by 4 bases, with 7 bases of the junction left unmatched. Germline CDR1 KGHDR, CDR2 SFDVKD. CDR3 length: 15 amino acids. The CDR3 DNA is TGTGCCACCCGCTTACTAGCGGGAGCTTACAATGAGCAGTTCTTC. Its protein is CATRLLAGAYNEQFF.

This clonotype has more than one count but fewer than ten. This chain joins TRBV7-8 and TRBJ2-3, with 13 bases fitting TRBD2. J was trimmed by 5 bases and V by 2 bases; bases with no gene match: 10. Germline V gene data show CDR1 as SGHVS and CDR2 as FQNEAQ. The CDR3 is 18 residues long. This chain's CDR3 is CASSLIGTSGAHVDTQYF. CDR3 DNA sequence: TGTGCCAGCAGCTTAATTGGGACTAGCGGGGCCCATGTAGATACGCAGTATTTT.

This clonotype has a handful of counts. The chain uses TRBV18 and TRBJ2-5, with D uncertain. Germline-derived CDR1 and CDR2 are KGHSH and LQKENI. Trimming removed 1 base at V and 1 base at J, with 7 bases between. The CDR3 is 14 amino acids. The CDR3 region is CASSPQASQETQYF. CDR3 coding DNA: TGTGCCAGCTCACCACAGGCCTCCCAAGAGACCCAGTACTTC. The whole variable domain, filled in from reference TRBV18 and TRBJ2-5, reads NAGVMQNPRHLVRRRGQEARLRCSPMKGHSHVYWYRQLPEEGLKFMVYLQKENIIDESGMPKERFSAEFPKEGPSILRIQQVVRGDSAAYFCASSPQASQETQYFGPGTRLLVL.

There are a few counts of this clonotype. The chain employs TRBV10-3 and TRBJ1-6, with D perhaps matching TRBD1 (6 bases). The CDR3 is 16 amino acids. Trimming pared 4 bases from V and 7 bases from J, leaving 17 bases between. Germline CDR1 and CDR2: ENHRY and SYGVKD. The CDR3 loop reads CAISAGGGRKNSPLHF. Here the CDR3 DNA reads TGTGCCATCAGTGCTGGGGGGGGGCGCAAGAATTCACCCCTCCACTTT.